This T cell receptor beta chain emerged from a study of cytomegalovirus exposure and HLA in healthy donors. Overall study context: An early release of data contained about 85 million unique TCRs, which came from HLA-typed donors.

The V gene's germline CDR1 is MDHEN and CDR2 SYDVKM. The CDR3 runs 17 residues. The junction had 12 bases not matched to a gene; V was cut back by 2 bases and J by 4 bases. This clone was seen just once. The antigen remains unidentified. Findings and limits, study-wide: A later analysis linked fewer than 20,000 TCR beta sequences to HLA alleles at 0.05 false discovery rate. Common viral pathogens (according to a later analysis) appeared linked to several of the most significant clusters.

A multiplex PCR was run with 60 Vbeta primers and 13 Jbeta primers. Only in-frame clones appear in the TCRdb table, and some are missing; sequencing was by immunoSEQ multiplex PCR. Among 150,000 to 200,000 clones listed, around 80% were seen once. The source material was PBMCs. This TCR came from a woman aged 45 to 65 in good health and CMV-seropositive. The chain uses TRBV28 and TRBJ2-3; the match to TRBD2 covers 7 bases. CDR3 nucleotide sequence: TGTGCCAGCAGTTTAGCCTTTGGAGCGGGGAGGGCAGATACGCAGTATTTT. Its protein product is CASSLAFGAGRADTQYF.